This T cell receptor beta chain came from a study of CD8 T cells in ankylosing spondylitis. Notes on the study in general: Past studies reported some motif variants in reactive arthritis synovial fluid and blood.

Making use of molecular barcodes, quantitative 5'-RACE generated TCR beta libraries. TCRdb re-derived calls from the 5' RACE reads in MiXCR, one entry per CDR3 protein. The table lists hundreds of thousands of distinct CDR3 sequences, roughly 20% of them singletons. This clonotype has at least ten counts. Its antigen remains unknown. The sequencing sample was made of blood, either unsorted or a sorted T cell fraction (not recorded which). This TCR came from a female donor with ankylosing spondylitis or in good health (not recorded which).

The CDR3 DNA sequence: TGCAGCGTTGAAGACCCGGGACCCGCATCCTACAATGAGCAGTTCTTC. This sequence encodes CSVEDPGPASYNEQFF. The rearrangement joins TRBV29-1 to TRBJ2-1; either TRBD1 or TRBD2 may fit D (5 bases each). Trimming pared 0 bases from V and 1 base from J, leaving 13 bases between. The CDR3 is 16 residues long. CDR1 and CDR2 from the germline V gene are SQVTM and ANQGSEA.